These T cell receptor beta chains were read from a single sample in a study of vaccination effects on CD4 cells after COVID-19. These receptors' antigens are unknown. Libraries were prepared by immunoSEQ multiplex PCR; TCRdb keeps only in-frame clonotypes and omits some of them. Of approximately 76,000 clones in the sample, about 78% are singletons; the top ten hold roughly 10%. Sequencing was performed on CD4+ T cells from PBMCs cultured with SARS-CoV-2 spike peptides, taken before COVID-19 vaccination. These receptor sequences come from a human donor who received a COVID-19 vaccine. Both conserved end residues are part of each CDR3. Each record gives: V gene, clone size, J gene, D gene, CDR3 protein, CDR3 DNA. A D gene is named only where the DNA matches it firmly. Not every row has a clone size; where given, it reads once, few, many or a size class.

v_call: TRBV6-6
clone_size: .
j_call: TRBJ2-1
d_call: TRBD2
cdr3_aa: CASSNGGLGNEQFF
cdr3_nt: TGTGCCAGCAGCAACGGGGGACTAGGCAATGAGCAGTTCTTC

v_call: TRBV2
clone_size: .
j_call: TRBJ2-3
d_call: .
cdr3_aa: CASSVTGGPGDTQYF
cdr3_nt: TGTGCCAGCAGTGTCACCGGGGGGCCCGGAGATACGCAGTATTTT

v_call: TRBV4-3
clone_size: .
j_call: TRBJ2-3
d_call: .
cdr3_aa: CASSQARGVLDTQYF
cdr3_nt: TGCGCCAGCAGCCAAGCCCGGGGAGTGCTGGATACGCAGTATTTT

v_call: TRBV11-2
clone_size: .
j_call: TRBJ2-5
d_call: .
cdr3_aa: CASSLGTRETQYF
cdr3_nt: TGTGCCAGCAGCTTAGGAACTAGAGAGACCCAGTACTTC

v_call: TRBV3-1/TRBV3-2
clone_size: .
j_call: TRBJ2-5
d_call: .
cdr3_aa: CASSLMGATGDEETQYF
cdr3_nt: TGTGCCAGCAGCCTGATGGGAGCGACAGGAGACGAAGAGACCCAGTACTTC

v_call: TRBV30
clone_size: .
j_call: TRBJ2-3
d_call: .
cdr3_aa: CAWSGTPTDTQYF
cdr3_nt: TGTGCCTGGAGTGGGACCCCCACAGATACGCAGTATTTT

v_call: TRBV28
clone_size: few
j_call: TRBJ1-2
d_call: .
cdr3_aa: CASSLGRTLNGYTF
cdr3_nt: TGTGCCAGCAGTTTGGGCAGGACCCTGAACGGCTACACCTTC

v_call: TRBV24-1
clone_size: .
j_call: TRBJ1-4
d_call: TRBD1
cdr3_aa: CATSTGGEKLFF
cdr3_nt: TGTGCCACCAGCACAGGGGGCGAAAAACTGTTTTTT

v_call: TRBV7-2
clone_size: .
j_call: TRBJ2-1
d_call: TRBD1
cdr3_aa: CASSKRTGVGNEQFF
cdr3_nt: TGTGCCAGCAGCAAGAGGACAGGGGTCGGCAATGAGCAGTTCTTC

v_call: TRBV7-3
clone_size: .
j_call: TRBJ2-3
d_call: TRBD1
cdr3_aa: CASSRGQTSTDTQYF
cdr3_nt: TGTGCCAGCAGCCGGGGACAGACTAGCACAGATACGCAGTATTTT

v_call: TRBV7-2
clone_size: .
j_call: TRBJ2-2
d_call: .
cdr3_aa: CASSARKSNTGELFF
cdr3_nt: TGTGCCAGCAGCGCCCGAAAATCAAACACCGGGGAGCTGTTTTTT

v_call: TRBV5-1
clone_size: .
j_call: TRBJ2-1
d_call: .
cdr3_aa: CASSNTGQPYNEQFF
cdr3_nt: TGCGCCAGCAGCAACACGGGACAACCCTACAATGAGCAGTTCTTC

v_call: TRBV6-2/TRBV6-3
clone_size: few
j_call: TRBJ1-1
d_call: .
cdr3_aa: CASSYDKLFDTEAFF
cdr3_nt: TGTGCCAGCAGTTACGACAAATTGTTCGACACTGAAGCTTTCTTT

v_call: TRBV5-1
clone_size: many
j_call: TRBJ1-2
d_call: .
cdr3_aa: CASSRENYGYTF
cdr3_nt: TGCGCCAGCAGCCGCGAGAACTATGGCTACACCTTC

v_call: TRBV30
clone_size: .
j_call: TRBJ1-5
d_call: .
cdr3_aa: CAWSRQAGTQHF
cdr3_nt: TGTGCCTGGAGCCGACAGGCAGGCACCCAGCATTTT

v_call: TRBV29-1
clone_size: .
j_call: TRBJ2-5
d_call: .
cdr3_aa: CSVQSPETQYF
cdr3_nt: TGCAGCGTCCAGTCCCCAGAGACCCAGTACTTC

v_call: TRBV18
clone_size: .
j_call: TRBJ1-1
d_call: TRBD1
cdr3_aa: CASSPGTGADTEAFF
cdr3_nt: TGTGCCAGCTCACCGGGGACAGGGGCGGACACTGAAGCTTTCTTT